This TCR beta chain was observed in a study of OX40 agonist ivuxolimab in advanced cancers. Concerning the study at large: Ivuxolimab was a fully human IgG2 agonistic monoclonal antibody targeting the costimulatory receptor OX40 (CD134). Intravenous ivuxolimab was administered to patients every 2 weeks at six dose levels: 0.01, 0.1, 0.3, 1.5, 3 and 10 mg/kg. Among the roughly 52 dose-escalation patients, some 20 had hepatocellular carcinoma, 15 or so melanoma, 9 renal cell carcinoma and 9 head and neck cancer. In the dose-escalation cohort, 65% to 90% of patients were male, and the mean age was roughly 60 years, with a range of 23 to 79. Patients were allowed to have had prior anti-PD-1, anti-PD-L1 or anti-CTLA-4 therapy, and roughly two fifths of the dose-escalation patients had been treated with checkpoint inhibitors. Partial responses occurred in three dose-escalation patients, of whom one had hepatocellular carcinoma and two had cutaneous melanoma. The purpose of peripheral TCRbeta sequencing was to test whether ivuxolimab changed TCR sequence diversity and led to clonal T-cell expansion. The paper describes the monotherapy dose-escalation part (N ≈ 51 patients) of the phase I trial of ivuxolimab.

A remark on this clone: No cognate antigen has been identified for it. The record has no base qualities; no much larger clone is one base away.

Broad study findings and their caveats: Low levels of normalized T-cell clonal expansion were also seen in some nonresponding patients. After ivuxolimab, expanded clones were on average more numerous among CD8+ T cells than among CD4+ T cells. Clonal expansion of both CD4+ and CD8+ blood T cells was observed from baseline to week 6 at doses 0.1 to 3.0 mg/kg. In partial responders in the 0.1-3.0 mg/kg groups, normalized peripheral clonal expansion was found to be among the lowest, especially among CD8+ T cells. The antigen specificity of the clonally expanded peripheral T cells was not determined.

V loses 4 bases at its end and J loses 4 bases; junction bases beyond the gene matches: 14. The germline V gene (reference sequence) yields SGHKS for CDR1 and YYEKEE for CDR2. The CDR3 numbers 16 residues from cysteine through phenylalanine. The DNA shown is the 48-base CDR3, in frame from base 1. The trial excluded patients who had a history of autoimmune disease or who were on systemic immunosuppression. Peripheral blood for TCR sequencing was collected from all dose cohorts at baseline, on cycle 4 day 1, and on cycle 7 day 1. Samples were obtained from an open-label, multicenter, first-in-human phase I dose-escalation trial of ivuxolimab. The trial enrolled adults with locally advanced or metastatic head and neck squamous cell, hepatocellular, melanoma or renal cell carcinoma. CD4+ and CD8+ T cells were sorted separately from peripheral blood before TCR sequencing. Genomic DNA was extracted from sorted cells for sequencing of the TCRbeta CDR3 region. The immunoSEQ Assay was used to sequence the TCRbeta CDR3 regions. TCRdb took over this immuneACCESS table, retaining in-frame rearrangements with V and J assigned. Such tables are incomplete; in checked studies, under half of the missing clones stem from an unresolved V gene, and the remainder is unexplained. This sample has 40,000 to 55,000 clones in its table, and about 88% of those were observed once. Approximately 13% of the sample belongs to the ten largest clones.

The sequence links TRBV5-5 to TRBJ2-7; 7 nucleotides in the junction match TRBD2. The sample here was CD4+ or CD8+ T cells sorted from blood, taken in a trial of the OX40 agonist ivuxolimab. The sequence was obtained from an adult with an advanced solid tumor such as melanoma, head and neck, liver or kidney cancer. The nucleotide sequence reads as follows: TGTGCCAGCAGCCCGGCTGTCGGGAGGAGTTTATACGAGCAGTACTTC. It translates as CASSPAVGRSLYEQYF. Joined to the reference TRBV5-5 and TRBJ2-7 proteins, this CDR3 gives the full variable domain: DAGVTQSPTHLIKTRGQQVTLRCSPISGHKSVSWYQQVLGQGPQFIFQYYEKEERGRGNFPDRFSARQFPNYSSELNVNALLLGDSALYLCASSPAVGRSLYEQYFGPGTRLTVT.